This TCR beta chain was sequenced for a study of tumor-infiltrating lymphocytes in primary liver carcinoma. Study as a whole: Stage T1-T3 N0M0 tumors spanned about 4.2 to 10 cm. Regardless of tissue type, samples showed similar yields of roughly 3.5 to 7.5 million productive TCRbeta reads.

CDR1 SQVTM and CDR2 ANQGSEA come from the germline V gene. The CDR3 has 11 residues. Reverse transcription of around 0.45 ug total RNA with a constant-region primer produced TCR beta cDNA. A slightly modified ARM-PCR protocol with three nested multiplex PCR rounds produced these TCR beta libraries. For 10 cycles apiece, the opening two PCR rounds ran with TRBV1-TRBV30 forward primers and a C-beta reverse primer. MiXCR, applied by TCRdb to the multiplex PCR reads, yields one record per CDR3 protein. The sample records 310,000 or so distinct CDR3 sequences, 50% to 75% being singletons. Unsorted whole blood served as the source of blood RNA, and germline DNA was extracted as well. Study results and limitations: Compared with tumor region pairs, tumor-adjacent and tumor-blood pairs overlapped less. Tumor top-250-clone fraction significantly exceeded that of blood (p = 0.039).

This clonotype was counted many times. The target antigen is unknown. This chain connects TRBV29-1 to TRBJ2-2, with TRBD2 as a possible D gene (6 bases). The sequence derives from a woman in her 30s with primary liver carcinoma and hepatitis B virus infection. Specimen: peripheral blood. The CDR3 reads CSSTRGGELFF. In DNA form, the CDR3 reads TGCAGTAGTACGCGGGGCGGGGAGCTGTTTTTT.